This T cell receptor (beta chain) was obtained from a study of metastatic and nonmetastatic thyroid tumors. This clone has ten or more counts. Under the authors' procedure: A classifier of distant metastasis in papillary thyroid cancer was built from CDR3 differences (across clinicopathological groups). With MiXCR, TCRdb called clones anew from the PCR reads. None of the V and J calls come from the authors' own analysis; TCRdb made them. This repertoire shows about 13,000 clones, 23% found once; its top ten account for roughly 3.9%. The entire patient cohort was treatment-naive prior to thyroid surgery. CDR1 and CDR2 (germline): SGHNT, YYREEE (reference sequence). Trimming stripped 5 bases from V and 6 bases from J, with 15 bases between. This CDR3 region has 14 residues.

The sample taken for sequencing was blood. The origin of this receptor is a female donor with papillary thyroid cancer or a benign thyroid nodule (not recorded which). Some clones in this sample may be carry-over from other donors' samples. The V gene is TRBV5-4, the J gene TRBJ1-3, with a weak D call TRBD1 (5 bases). For the CDR3, the DNA is TGTGCCAGCAGTTATGGGACGGCCCCAAACACCATATATTTT. It yields the protein CASSYGTAPNTIYF.